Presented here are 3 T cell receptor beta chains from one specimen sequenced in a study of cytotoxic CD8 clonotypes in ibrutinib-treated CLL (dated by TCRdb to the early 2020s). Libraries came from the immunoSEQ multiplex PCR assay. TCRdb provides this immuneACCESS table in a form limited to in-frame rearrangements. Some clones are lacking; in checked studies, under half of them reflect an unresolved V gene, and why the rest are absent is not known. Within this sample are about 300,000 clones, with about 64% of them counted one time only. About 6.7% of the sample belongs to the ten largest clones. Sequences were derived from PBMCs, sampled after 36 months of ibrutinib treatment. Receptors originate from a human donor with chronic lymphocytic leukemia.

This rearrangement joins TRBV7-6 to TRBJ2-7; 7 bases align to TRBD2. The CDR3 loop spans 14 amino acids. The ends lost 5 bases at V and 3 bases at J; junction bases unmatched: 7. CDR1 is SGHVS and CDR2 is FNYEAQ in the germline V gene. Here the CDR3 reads CASSRGDWSYEQYF. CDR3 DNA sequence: TGTGCCAGCAGCCGGGGGGACTGGAGCTACGAGCAGTACTTC.

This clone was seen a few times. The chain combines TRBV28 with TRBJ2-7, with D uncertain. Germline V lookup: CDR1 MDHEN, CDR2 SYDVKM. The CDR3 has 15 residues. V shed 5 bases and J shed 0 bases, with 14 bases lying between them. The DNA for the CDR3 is TGTGCCAGCAGTCTTACCACTGAGAGCTCCTACGAGCAGTACTTC. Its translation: CASSLTTESSYEQYF.

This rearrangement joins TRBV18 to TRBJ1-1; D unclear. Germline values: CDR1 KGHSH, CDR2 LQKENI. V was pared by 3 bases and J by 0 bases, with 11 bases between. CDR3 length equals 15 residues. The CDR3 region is CASSPTGILNTEAFF. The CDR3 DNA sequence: TGTGCCAGCTCACCTACCGGTATCCTGAACACTGAAGCTTTCTTT.